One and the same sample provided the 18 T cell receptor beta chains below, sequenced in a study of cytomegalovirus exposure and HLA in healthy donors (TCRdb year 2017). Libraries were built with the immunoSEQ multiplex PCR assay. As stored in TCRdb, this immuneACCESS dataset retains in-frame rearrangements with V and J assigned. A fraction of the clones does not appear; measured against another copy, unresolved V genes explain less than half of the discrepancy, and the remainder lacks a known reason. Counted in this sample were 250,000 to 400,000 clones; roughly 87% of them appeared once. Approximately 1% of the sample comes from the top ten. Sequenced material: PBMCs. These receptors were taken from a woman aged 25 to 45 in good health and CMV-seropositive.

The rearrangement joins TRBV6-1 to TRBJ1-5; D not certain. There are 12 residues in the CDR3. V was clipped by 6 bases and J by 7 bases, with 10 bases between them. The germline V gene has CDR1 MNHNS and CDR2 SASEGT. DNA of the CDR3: TGTGCCAGCAGGGGAGGGTCCCAGCCCCAGCATTTT. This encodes CASRGGSQPQHF.

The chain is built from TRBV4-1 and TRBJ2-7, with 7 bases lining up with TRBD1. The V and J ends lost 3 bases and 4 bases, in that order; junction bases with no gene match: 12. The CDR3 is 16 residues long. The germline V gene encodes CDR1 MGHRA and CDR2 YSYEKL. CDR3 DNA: TGCGCCAGCAGCCAGTTGCCCTCGGGACAGCAATACGAGCAGTACTTC. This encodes CASSQLPSGQQYEQYF.

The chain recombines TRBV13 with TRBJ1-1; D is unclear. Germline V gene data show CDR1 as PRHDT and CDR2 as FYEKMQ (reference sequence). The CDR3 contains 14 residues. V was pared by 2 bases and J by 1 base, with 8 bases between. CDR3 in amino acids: CASSLPGENTEAFF. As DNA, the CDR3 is TGTGCCAGCAGCTTACCCGGGGAGAACACTGAAGCTTTCTTT.

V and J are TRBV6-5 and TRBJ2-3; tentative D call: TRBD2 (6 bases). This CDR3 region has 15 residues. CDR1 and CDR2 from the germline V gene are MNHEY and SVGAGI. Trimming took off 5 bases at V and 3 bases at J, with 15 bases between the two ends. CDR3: CASSPSGSGTDTQYF. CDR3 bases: TGTGCCAGCAGTCCCAGCGGGTCCGGGACAGATACGCAGTATTTT.

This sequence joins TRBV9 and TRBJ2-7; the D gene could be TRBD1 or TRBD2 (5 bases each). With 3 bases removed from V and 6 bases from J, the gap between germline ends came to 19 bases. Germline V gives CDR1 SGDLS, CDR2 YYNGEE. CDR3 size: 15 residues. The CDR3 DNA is TGTGCCAGCAGCGCCGGACATTTGGGGGTATCCGAGCAGTACTTC. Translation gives CASSAGHLGVSEQYF.

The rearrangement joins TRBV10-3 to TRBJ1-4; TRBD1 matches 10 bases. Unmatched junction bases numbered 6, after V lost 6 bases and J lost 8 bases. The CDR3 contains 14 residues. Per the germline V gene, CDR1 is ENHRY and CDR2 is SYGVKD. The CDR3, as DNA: TGTGCCATCAGGGGGGACAGGGGAGGCGAAAAACTGTTTTTT. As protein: CAIRGDRGGEKLFF.

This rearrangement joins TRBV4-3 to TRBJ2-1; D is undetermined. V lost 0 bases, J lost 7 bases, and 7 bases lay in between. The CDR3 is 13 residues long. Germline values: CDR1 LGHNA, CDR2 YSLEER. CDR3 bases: TGCGCCAGCAGCCAAGACCCCTTAAATGAGCAGTTCTTC. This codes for CASSQDPLNEQFF.

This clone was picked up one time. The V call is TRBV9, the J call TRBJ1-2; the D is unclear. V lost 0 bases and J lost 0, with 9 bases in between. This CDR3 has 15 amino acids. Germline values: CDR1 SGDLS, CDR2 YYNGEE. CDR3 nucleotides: TGTGCCAGCAGCGTAGGTCGGGGATCTAACTATGGCTACACCTTC. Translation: CASSVGRGSNYGYTF.

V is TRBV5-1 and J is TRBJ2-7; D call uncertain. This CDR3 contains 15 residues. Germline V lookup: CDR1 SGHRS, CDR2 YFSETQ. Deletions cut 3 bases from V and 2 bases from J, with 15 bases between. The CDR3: CASSSLTGLTYEQYF. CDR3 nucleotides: TGCGCCAGCAGCTCATTAACCGGGTTAACCTACGAGCAGTACTTC.

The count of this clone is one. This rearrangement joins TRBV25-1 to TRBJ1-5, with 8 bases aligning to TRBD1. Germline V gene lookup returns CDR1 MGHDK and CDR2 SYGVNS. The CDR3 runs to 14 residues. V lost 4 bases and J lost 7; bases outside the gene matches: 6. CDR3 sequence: CASSGQGARQPQHF. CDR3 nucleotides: TGTGCCAGCAGTGGTCAGGGGGCACGCCAGCCCCAGCATTTT.

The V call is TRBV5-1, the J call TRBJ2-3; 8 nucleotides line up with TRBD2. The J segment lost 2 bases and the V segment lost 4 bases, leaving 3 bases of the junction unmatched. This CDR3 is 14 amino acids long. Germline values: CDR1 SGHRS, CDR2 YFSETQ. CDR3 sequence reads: CASSRAGATDTQYF. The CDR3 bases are TGCGCCAGCAGCAGAGCGGGAGCCACAGATACGCAGTATTTT. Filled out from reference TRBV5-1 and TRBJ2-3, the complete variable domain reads KAGVTQTPRYLIKTRGQQVTLSCSPISGHRSVSWYQQTPGQGLQFLFEYFSETQRNKGNFPGRFSGRQFSNSRSEMNVSTLELGDSALYLCASSRAGATDTQYFGPGTRLTVL.

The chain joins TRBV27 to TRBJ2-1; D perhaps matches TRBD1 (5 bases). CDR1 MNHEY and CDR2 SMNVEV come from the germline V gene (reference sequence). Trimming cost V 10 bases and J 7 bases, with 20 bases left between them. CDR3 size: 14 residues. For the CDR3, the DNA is TGTGCCACCAAGGGCAGGGTGTCAGGAAATGAGCAGTTCTTC. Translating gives CATKGRVSGNEQFF.

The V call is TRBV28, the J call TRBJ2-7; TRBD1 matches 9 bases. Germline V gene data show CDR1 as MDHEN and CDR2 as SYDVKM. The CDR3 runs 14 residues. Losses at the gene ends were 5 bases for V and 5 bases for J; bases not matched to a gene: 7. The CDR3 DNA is TGTGCCAGCAGTACCGGGACAGGGTACCACGAGCAGTACTTC. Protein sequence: CASSTGTGYHEQYF.

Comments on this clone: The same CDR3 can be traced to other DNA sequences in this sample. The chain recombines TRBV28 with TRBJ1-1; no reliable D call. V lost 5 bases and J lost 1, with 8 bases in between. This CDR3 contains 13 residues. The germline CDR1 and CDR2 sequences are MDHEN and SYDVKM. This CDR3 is CASSLPGNTEAFF. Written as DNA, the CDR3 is TGTGCCAGCAGTCTGCCGGGGAACACTGAAGCTTTCTTT. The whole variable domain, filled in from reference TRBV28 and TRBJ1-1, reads DVKVTQSSRYLVKRTGEKVFLECVQDMDHENMFWYRQDPGLGLRLIYFSYDVKMKEKGDIPEGYSVSREKKERFSLILESASTNQTSMYLCASSLPGNTEAFFGQGTRLTVV.

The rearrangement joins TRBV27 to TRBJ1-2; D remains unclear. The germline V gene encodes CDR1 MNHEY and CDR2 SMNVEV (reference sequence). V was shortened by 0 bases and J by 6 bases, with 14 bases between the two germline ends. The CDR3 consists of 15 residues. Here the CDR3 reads CASSLSGLGMDGYTF. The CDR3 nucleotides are TGTGCCAGCAGTTTATCCGGTCTGGGGATGGATGGCTACACCTTC.

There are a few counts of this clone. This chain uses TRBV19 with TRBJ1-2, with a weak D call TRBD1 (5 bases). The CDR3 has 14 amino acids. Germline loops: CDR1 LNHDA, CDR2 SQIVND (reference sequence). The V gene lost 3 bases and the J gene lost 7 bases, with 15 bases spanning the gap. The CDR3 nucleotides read TGTGCCAGTAGTATCCAGGGCGGTACGGGTGGCTACACCTTC. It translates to CASSIQGGTGGYTF.

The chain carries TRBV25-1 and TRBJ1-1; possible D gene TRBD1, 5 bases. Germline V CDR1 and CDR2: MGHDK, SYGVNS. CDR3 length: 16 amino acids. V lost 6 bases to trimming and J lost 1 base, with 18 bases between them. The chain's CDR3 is CASRIRQGYGNTEAFF. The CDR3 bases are TGTGCCAGCAGGATCAGGCAGGGCTACGGGAACACTGAAGCTTTCTTT.

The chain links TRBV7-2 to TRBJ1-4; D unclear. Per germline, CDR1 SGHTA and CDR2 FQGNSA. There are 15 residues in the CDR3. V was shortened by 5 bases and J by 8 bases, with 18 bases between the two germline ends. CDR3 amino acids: CASSLGSGSGEKLFF. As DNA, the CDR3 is TGTGCCAGCAGCCTCGGGTCTGGGTCGGGCGAAAAACTGTTTTTT.